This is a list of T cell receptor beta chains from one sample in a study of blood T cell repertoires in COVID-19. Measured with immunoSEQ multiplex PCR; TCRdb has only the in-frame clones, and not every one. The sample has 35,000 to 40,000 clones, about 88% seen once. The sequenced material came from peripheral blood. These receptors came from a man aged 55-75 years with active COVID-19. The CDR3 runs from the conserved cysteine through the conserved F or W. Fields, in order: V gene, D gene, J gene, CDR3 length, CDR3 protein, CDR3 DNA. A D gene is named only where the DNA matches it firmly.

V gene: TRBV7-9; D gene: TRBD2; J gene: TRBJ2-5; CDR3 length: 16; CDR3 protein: CASSPGLAGAEETQYF; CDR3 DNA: TGTGCCAGCAGCCCTGGACTAGCGGGAGCTGAGGAGACCCAGTACTTC
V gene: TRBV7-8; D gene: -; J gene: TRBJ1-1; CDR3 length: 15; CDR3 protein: CASSTTQVLNTEAFF; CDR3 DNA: TGTGCCAGCAGTACAACCCAGGTCTTGAACACTGAAGCTTTCTTT
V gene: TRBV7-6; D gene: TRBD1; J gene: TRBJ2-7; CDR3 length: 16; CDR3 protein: CASSALTGAFTYEQYF; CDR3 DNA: TGTGCCAGCAGCGCCTTGACAGGGGCGTTCACCTACGAGCAGTACTTC
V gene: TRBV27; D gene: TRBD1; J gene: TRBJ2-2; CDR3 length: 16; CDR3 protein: CASSISGQGLNGELFF; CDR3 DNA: TGTGCCAGCAGTATTAGCGGACAGGGCCTTAACGGGGAGCTGTTTTTT
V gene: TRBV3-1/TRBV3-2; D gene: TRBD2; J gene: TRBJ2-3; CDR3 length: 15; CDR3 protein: CASNLIAGGPDTQYF; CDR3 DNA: TGTGCCAGCAACCTTATAGCGGGAGGGCCAGATACGCAGTATTTT
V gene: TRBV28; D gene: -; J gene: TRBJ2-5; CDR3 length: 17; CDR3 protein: CASSPPGDIHLLETQYF; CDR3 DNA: TGTGCCAGCAGTCCGCCAGGGGACATCCACCTTCTAGAGACCCAGTACTTC
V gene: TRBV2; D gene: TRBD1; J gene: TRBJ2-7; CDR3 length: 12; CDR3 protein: CASGGQSYEQYF; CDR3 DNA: TGTGCCAGCGGGGGACAGTCCTACGAGCAGTACTTC
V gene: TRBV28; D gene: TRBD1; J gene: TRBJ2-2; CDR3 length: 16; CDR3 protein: CASSFQDRGQTGELFF; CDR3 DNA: TGTGCCAGCAGTTTTCAGGACAGGGGTCAAACCGGGGAGCTGTTTTTT
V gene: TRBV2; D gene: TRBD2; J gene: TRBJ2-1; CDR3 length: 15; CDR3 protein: CASSRLAGVGNEQFF; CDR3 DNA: TGTGCCAGCAGCCGACTAGCGGGAGTCGGCAATGAGCAGTTCTTC
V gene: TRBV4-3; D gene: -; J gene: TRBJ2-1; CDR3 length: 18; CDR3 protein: CASSQEGAGWGLYNEQFF; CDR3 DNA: TGCGCCAGCAGCCAAGAAGGTGCGGGATGGGGCCTATACAATGAGCAGTTCTTC